This T cell receptor beta chain was identified in a study of persistence of HIV-infected CD4 T cells. Study-level points and caveats: Degenerate expanded CDR3beta sequences were enriched among CMV- and Gag-responding cells. CMV- and Gag-responding cells had lower TCRbeta richness than CD3/CD28-responding cells.

Cells were stimulated with overlapping HIV-1 Gag 15-mer peptides. Memory cells lacking CD40L and CD69 with high CD45RO were sorted. Donors had undetectable plasma HIV-1 RNA, under 50 copies/mL, for 4+ years. V was clipped by 4 bases and J by 8 bases, with 16 bases between them. The CDR3 has 14 residues. From germline, CDR1 is SGHRS and CDR2 YFSETQ. Comment on this clone: Its antigen is unknown.

The libraries were made with immunoSEQ version 4 in survey mode. Some clones are missing from TCRdb's copy, which holds only in-frame ones; the method was immunoSEQ multiplex PCR. This sample has some 40,000 clones; over 75% occur once, and the top ten carry about 5%. Specimen: cultured CD4+ T cells from PBMCs, collected from a patient who received antiretroviral therapy. The clonotype comes from an adult with HIV. The donor label of this sample is uncertain. The chain links TRBV5-1 to TRBJ2-1; maybe TRBD1 (6 bases). DNA of the CDR3: TGCGCCAGCAGCCCCATCCCGCAGGGGTATGAGCAGTTCTTC. Protein product: CASSPIPQGYEQFF.